The T cell receptor (beta chain) described here comes from a study of human T cells and chemical hapten exposure. As to time point: pre-sensitization, week 0. Treatment in this sample: therapeutic diphenylcyclopropenone sensitization with weekly scalp DPC. TCRdb reprocessed the RACE reads with MiXCR, giving one entry per CDR3 protein. The sample carries 250,000 or so distinct CDR3 sequences, about 8.6% recorded once. The sample holds a few counts of this clonotype. J gave up 0 bases and V 7 bases, and 5 bases lay outside the gene matches. From germline, CDR1 is MNHEY and CDR2 SVGAGI. The CDR3 has 14 amino acids.

Sequenced here: whole blood, sampled in connection with sensitization to the hapten diphenylcyclopropenone (DPC). This clonotype originated in a woman aged 40 to 50 with alopecia areata. Some clones in this sample may be carry-over from other donors' samples. The chain combines TRBV6-5 with TRBJ1-1; 7 nucleotides align to TRBD1. As DNA, the CDR3 is TGTGCCAGCACCCCCGGACAGGTGAACACTGAAGCTTTCTTT. It codes for CASTPGQVNTEAFF.